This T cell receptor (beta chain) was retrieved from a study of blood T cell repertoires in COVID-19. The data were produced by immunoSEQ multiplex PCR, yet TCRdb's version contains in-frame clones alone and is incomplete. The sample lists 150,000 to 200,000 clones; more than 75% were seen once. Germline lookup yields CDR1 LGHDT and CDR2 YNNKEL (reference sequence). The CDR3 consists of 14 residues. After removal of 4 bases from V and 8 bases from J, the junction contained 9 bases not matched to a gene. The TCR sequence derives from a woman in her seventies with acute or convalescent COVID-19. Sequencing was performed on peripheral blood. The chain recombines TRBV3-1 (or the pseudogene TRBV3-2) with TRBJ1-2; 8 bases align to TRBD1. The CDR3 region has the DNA TGTGCCAGCAGCCGGTTCGGGACAGGCGGCGGCTACACCTTC. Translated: CASSRFGTGGGYTF.